These 8 T cell receptor beta chains were sequenced from one sample in a study of blood T cell repertoires in COVID-19. Using immunoSEQ multiplex PCR, the repertoire was profiled, and TCRdb retains in-frame clones only, with some absent. The sample lists over 400,000 clones, about nine tenths occurring once. Input material: peripheral blood. The receptors derive from a woman younger than 45 with active or convalescent COVID-19.

CDR3 sequence: CASSQTSGGAKEQFF. The DNA for the CDR3 is TGTGCCAGCAGCCAGACTAGCGGGGGGGCCAAAGAGCAGTTCTTC. The genes are TRBV11-2 and TRBJ2-1, with 14 bases identical to TRBD2. From germline, CDR1 is SGHAT and CDR2 FQNNGV. Trimming cost V 5 bases and J 10 bases; bases outside gene matches: 7. The CDR3 contains 15 residues.

The gene calls are TRBV27 and TRBJ2-7; 8 nucleotides line up with TRBD2. From germline, CDR1 is MNHEY and CDR2 SMNVEV (reference sequence). Trimming at V came to 5 bases and at J to 6 bases, leaving 3 bases not matched to a gene. The CDR3 extends over 12 amino acids. CDR3 nucleotides: TGTGCCAGCAGTATAACTAGCGGCGAGCAGTACTTC. Translating gives CASSITSGEQYF.

The chain joins TRBV2 to TRBJ1-5, with a weak D call TRBD1 (5 bases). CDR3 length: 14 amino acids. The V end was cut by 3 bases, the J end by 2 bases, with 8 bases between. The germline CDR1 and CDR2 sequences are SNHLY and FYNNEI. The CDR3 DNA follows: TGTGCCAGCAGTGATTCGGGGGGCAATCAGCCCCAGCATTTT. Its translation is CASSDSGGNQPQHF.

The V call is TRBV12-3 or TRBV12-4, the J call TRBJ2-1; 7 positions agree with TRBD1. The CDR3 loop spans 12 amino acids. V lost 6 bases to trimming and J lost 9 bases; unmatched junction nucleotides: 5. In DNA form, the CDR3 reads TGTGCCAGCAGACGAGGGACAGCTGAGCAGTTCTTC. Translated: CASRRGTAEQFF.

The chain carries TRBV19 and TRBJ2-2; D may be TRBD2 (5 bases). Per germline, CDR1 LNHDA and CDR2 SQIVND (reference sequence). The CDR3 runs 12 residues. The V end was cut by 5 bases, the J end by 8 bases, with 9 bases between. CDR3 DNA sequence: TGTGCCAGTAGTCCGGAGGCGGGGGAGCTGTTTTTT. Its translation: CASSPEAGELFF.

The genes are TRBV6-4 and TRBJ1-2; the match to TRBD1 covers 11 bases. Germline lookup yields CDR1 MRHNA and CDR2 SNTAGT. CDR3 length: 17 residues. J gave up 7 bases and V 0 bases, and 10 bases lay outside the gene matches. DNA of the CDR3: TGTGCCAGCAGTGACTCCCTTGGAGGACAGGGGGCCGGTGGCTACACCTTC. It specifies CASSDSLGGQGAGGYTF.

The rearrangement uses TRBV7-9 and TRBJ2-6; no clear D gene. This CDR3 has 16 residues. V was cut by 1 base and J by 1 base, with 8 bases left in between. CDR1 and CDR2 from the germline V gene are SEHNR and FQNEAQ (reference sequence). The CDR3 DNA sequence: TGTGCCAGCAGCTTAGTAGTCAGGTCTGGGGCCAACGTCCTGACTTTC. This gives the protein CASSLVVRSGANVLTF. The whole variable domain, filled in from reference TRBV7-9 and TRBJ2-6, reads DTGVSQNPRHKITKRGQNVTFRCDPISEHNRLYWYRQTLGQGPEFLTYFQNEAQLEKSRLLSDRFSAERPKGSFSTLEIQRTEQGDSAMYLCASSLVVRSGANVLTFGAGSRLTVL.

The chain recombines TRBV19 with TRBJ2-7; perhaps TRBD2 as D (5 bases). In germline, CDR1 is LNHDA, CDR2 SQIVND (reference sequence). The V end was cut by 5 bases, the J end by 4 bases, with 9 bases between. There are 12 residues in the CDR3. CDR3 in amino acids: CASSPGRYEQYF. CDR3 sequence (DNA): TGTGCCAGTAGTCCGGGAAGATACGAGCAGTACTTC.